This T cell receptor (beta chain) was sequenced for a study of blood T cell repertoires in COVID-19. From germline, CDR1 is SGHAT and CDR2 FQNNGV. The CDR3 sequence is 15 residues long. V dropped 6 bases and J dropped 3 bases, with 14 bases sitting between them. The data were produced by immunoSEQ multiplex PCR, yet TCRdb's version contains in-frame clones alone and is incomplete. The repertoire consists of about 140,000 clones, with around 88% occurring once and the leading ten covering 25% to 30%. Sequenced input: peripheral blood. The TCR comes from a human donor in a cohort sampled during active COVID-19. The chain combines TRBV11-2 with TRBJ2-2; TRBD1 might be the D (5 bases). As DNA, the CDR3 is TGTGCCAGCAGGCAAATTCAGGGATACACCGGGGAGCTGTTTTTT. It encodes CASRQIQGYTGELFF.